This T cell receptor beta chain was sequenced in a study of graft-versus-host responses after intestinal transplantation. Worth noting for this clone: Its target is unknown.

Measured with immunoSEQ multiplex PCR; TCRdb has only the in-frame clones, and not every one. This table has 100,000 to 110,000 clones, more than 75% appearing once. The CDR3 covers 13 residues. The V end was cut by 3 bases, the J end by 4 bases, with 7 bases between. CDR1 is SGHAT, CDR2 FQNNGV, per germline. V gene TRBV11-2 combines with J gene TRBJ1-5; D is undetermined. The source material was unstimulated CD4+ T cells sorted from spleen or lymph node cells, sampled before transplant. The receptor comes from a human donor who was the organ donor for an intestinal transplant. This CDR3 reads CASSLAGNQPQHF. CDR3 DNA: TGTGCCAGCAGCTTGGCGGGAAATCAGCCCCAGCATTTT.